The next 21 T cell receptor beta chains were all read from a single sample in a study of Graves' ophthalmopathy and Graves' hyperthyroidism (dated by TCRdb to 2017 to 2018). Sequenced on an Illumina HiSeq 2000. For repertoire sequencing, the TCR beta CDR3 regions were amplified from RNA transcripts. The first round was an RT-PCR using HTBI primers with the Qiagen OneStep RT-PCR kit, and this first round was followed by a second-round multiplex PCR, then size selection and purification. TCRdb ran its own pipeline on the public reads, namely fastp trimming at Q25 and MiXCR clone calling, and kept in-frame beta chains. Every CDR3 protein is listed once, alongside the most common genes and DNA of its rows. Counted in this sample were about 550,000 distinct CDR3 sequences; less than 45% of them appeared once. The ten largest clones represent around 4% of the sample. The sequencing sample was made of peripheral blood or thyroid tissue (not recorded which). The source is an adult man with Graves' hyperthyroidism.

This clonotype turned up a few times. Written as DNA, the CDR3 is TGTGCCAGCTCACCAAAGGCGGGGGACCTCTACGAGCAGTACTTC. The encoded protein is CASSPKAGDLYEQYF. The chain combines TRBV18 with TRBJ2-7; 7 bases map to TRBD2. The CDR3 covers 15 residues. Germline CDR1 KGHSH, CDR2 LQKENI. The ends lost 2 bases at V and 3 bases at J; junction bases unmatched: 7.

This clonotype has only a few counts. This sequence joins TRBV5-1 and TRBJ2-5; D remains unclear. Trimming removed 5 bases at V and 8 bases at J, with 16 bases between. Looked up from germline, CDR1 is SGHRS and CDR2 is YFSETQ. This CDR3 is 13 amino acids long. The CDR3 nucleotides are TGCGCCAGCAGTCCCGACAAATTGGGTACCCAGTACTTC. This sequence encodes CASSPDKLGTQYF.

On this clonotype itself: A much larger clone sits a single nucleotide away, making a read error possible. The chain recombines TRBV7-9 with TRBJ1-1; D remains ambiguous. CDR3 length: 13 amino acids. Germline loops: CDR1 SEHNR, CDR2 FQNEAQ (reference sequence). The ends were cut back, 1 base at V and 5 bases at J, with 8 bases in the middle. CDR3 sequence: CASSLELGTEAFF. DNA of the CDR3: TGTGCCAGCAGCTTAGAGCTGGGTACTGAAGCTTTCTTT.

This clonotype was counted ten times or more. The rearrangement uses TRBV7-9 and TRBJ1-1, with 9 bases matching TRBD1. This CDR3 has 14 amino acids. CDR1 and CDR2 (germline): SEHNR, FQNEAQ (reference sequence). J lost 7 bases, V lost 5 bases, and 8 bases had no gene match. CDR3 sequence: CASSPSRDRDEAFF. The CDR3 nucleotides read TGTGCCAGCAGCCCGTCCCGGGACAGGGATGAAGCTTTCTTT.

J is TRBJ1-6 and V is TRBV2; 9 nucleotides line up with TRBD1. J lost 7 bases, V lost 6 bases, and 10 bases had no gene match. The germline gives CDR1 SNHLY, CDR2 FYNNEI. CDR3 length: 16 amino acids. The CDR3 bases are TGTGCCAGCAGCTTAGGGGCCGGGACAGGGAATTCACCCCTCCACTTT. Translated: CASSLGAGTGNSPLHF. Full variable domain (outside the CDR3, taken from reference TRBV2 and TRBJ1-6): EPEVTQTPSHQVTQMGQEVILRCVPISNHLYFYWYRQILGQKVEFLVSFYNNEISEKSEIFDDQFSVERPDGSNFTLKIRSTKLEDSAMYFCASSLGAGTGNSPLHFGNGTRLTVT.

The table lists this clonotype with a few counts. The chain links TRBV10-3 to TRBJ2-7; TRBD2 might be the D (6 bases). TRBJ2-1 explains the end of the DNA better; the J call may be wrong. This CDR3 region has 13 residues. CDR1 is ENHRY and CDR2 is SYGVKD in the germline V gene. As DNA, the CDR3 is TGTGCCATCAGTGGGTTTCCGGGACTGGAGCAGTTCTTC. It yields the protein CAISGFPGLEQFF.

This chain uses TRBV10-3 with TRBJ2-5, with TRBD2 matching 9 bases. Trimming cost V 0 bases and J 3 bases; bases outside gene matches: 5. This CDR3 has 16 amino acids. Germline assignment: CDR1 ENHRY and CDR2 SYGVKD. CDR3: CAISESAGGQKETQYF. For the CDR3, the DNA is TGTGCCATCAGTGAGTCCGCGGGGGGGCAAAAAGAGACCCAGTACTTC.

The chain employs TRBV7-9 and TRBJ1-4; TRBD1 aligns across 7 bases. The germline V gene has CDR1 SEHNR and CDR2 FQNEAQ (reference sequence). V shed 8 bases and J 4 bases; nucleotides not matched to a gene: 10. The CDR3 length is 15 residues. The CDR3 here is CASRSRGHSNEKLFF. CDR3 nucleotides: TGTGCCAGCCGCTCTAGGGGGCATAGTAATGAAAAACTGTTTTTT.

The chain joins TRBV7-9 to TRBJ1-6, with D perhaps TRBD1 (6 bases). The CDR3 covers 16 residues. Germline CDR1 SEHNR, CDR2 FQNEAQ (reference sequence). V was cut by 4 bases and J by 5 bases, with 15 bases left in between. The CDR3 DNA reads TGTGCCAGCAGCTGGGGGAGGACAGCGAATAATTCACCCCTCCACTTT. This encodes CASSWGRTANNSPLHF.

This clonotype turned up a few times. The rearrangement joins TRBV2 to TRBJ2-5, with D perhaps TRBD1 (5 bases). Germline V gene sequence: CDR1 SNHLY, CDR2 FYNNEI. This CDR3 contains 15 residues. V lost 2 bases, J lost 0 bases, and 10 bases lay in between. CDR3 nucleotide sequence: TGTGCCAGCAGTGAACTCACAGGAAACCAAGAGACCCAGTACTTC. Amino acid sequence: CASSELTGNQETQYF.

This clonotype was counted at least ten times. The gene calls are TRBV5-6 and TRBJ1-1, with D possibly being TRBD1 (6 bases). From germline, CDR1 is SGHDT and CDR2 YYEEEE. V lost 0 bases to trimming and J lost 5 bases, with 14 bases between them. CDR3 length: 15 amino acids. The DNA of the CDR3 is TGTGCCAGCAGCTTGGTATTCAGGGGTTGGACTGAAGCTTTCTTT. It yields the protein CASSLVFRGWTEAFF.

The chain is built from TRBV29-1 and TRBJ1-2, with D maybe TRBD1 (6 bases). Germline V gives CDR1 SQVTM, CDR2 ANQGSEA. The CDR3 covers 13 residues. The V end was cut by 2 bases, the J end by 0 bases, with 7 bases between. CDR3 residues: CSVERTANYGYTF. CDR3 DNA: TGCAGCGTTGAACGGACAGCTAACTATGGCTACACCTTC.

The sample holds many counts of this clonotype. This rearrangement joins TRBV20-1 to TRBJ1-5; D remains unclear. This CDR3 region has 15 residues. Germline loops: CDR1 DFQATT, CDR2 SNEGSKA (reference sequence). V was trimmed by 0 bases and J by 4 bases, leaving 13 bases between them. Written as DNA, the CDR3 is TGCAGTGCTAGAGATCGACGGTTTGGTAATCAGCCCCAGCATTTT. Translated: CSARDRRFGNQPQHF.

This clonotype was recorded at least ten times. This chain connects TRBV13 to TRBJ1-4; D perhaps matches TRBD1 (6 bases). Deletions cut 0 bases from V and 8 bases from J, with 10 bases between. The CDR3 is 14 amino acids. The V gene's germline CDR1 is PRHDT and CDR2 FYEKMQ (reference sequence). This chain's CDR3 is CASSLGQGWEKLFF. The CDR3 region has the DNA TGTGCCAGCAGCTTAGGACAGGGTTGGGAAAAACTGTTTTTT. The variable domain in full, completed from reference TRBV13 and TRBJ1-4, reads AAGVIQSPRHLIKEKRETATLKCYPIPRHDTVYWYQQGPGQDPQFLISFYEKMQSDKGSIPDRFSAQQFSDYHSELNMSSLELGDSALYFCASSLGQGWEKLFFGSGTQLSVL.

This chain's CDR3 is CASSPTGTGDGTEAFF. The DNA of the CDR3 is TGTGCCAGCAGCCCTACCGGGACAGGGGATGGTACTGAAGCTTTCTTT. The rearrangement joins TRBV7-9 to TRBJ1-1; 10 positions agree with TRBD1. Germline lookup yields CDR1 SEHNR and CDR2 FQNEAQ (reference sequence). The junction had 11 bases not matched to a gene; V was cut back by 5 bases and J by 5 bases. The CDR3 totals 16 residues.

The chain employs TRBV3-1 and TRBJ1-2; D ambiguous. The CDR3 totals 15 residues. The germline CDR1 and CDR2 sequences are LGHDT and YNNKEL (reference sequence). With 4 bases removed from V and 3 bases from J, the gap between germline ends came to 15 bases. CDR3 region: CASSPRDLGHYGYTF. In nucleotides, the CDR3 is TGTGCCAGCAGCCCACGGGATCTTGGACACTATGGCTACACCTTC.

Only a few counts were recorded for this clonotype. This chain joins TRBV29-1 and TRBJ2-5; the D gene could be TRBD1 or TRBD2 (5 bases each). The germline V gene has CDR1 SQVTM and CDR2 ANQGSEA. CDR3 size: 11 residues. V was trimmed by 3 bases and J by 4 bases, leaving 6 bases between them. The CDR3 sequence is CSVERGETQYF. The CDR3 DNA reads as TGCAGCGTTGAGAGGGGAGAGACCCAGTACTTC.

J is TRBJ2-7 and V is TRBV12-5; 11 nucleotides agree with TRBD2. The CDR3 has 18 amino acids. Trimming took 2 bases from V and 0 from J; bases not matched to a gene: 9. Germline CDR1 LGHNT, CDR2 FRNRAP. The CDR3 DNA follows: TGTGCTAGTGGTTTGTGGGCTAGCGGGAGGATGAGCTCCTACGAGCAGTACTTC. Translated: CASGLWASGRMSSYEQYF. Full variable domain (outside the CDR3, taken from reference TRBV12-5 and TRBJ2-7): DARVTQTPRHKVTEMGQEVTMRCQPILGHNTVFWYRQTMMQGLELLAYFRNRAPLDDSGMPKDRFSAEMPDATLATLKIQPSEPRDSAVYFCASGLWASGRMSSYEQYFGPGTRLTVT.

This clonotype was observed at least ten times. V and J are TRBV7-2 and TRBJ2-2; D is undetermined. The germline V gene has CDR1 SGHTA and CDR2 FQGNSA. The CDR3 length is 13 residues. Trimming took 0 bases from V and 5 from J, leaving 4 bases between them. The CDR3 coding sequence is TGTGCCAGCAGCTTAGCCGAGACCGGGGAGCTGTTTTTT. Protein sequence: CASSLAETGELFF. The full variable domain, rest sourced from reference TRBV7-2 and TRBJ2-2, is GAGVSQSPSNKVTEKGKDVELRCDPISGHTALYWYRQSLGQGLEFLIYFQGNSAPDKSGLPSDRFSAERTGGSVSTLTIQRTQQEDSAVYLCASSLAETGELFFGEGSRLTVL.

The CDR3 is CASSFPKGHEKLFF. In DNA, the CDR3 is TGTGCCAGCAGCTTCCCGAAGGGCCATGAAAAACTGTTTTTT. The chain joins TRBV7-9 to TRBJ1-4; D is undetermined. Germline loops: CDR1 SEHNR, CDR2 FQNEAQ (reference sequence). The V end lost 3 bases, the J end lost 6 bases, and 11 bases lay between the germline ends. This CDR3 is 14 amino acids long.

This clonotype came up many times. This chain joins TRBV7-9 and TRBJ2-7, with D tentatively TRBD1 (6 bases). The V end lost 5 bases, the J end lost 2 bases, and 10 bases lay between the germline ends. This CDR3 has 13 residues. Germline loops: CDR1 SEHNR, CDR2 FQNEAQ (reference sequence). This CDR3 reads CASSVNRAYEQYF. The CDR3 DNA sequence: TGTGCCAGCAGCGTAAACAGGGCCTACGAGCAGTACTTC.